This T cell receptor beta chain was captured in a study of neoadjuvant nivolumab and ipilimumab in lung cancer. With regard to this clone: Its antigen is undetermined.

Study results and caveats: TCR sequencing covered a small number of samples. Blood richness before therapy tracked richness in tumors resected after neoadjuvant therapy. From pretherapy to surgery, tumor richness and clonality rose with dual therapy. Pathologic regression was not significantly tied to TCR clonality.

CDR1 is SGHVS, CDR2 FNYEAQ, per germline. V shed 5 bases and J shed 8 bases, with 18 bases lying between them. The CDR3 totals 14 residues. The repertoire was sequenced with immunoSEQ multiplex PCR; TCRdb's copy has only in-frame clones and lacks some. The table has 30,000 to 35,000 clones, 90% seen once. V is TRBV7-6 and J is TRBJ1-2; D uncertain. The TCR was taken from an adult with non-small cell lung cancer. Here the sequenced sample was peripheral blood, taken after neoadjuvant nivolumab, alone or with ipilimumab, at or shortly before surgery. CDR3: CASSQGWGVSGYTF. The CDR3 DNA follows: TGTGCCAGCAGCCAAGGGTGGGGTGTTAGCGGCTACACCTTC.